These T cell receptor beta chains were read from a single sample in a study of cytomegalovirus exposure and HLA in healthy donors. Only in-frame clones appear in the TCRdb table, and some are missing; sequencing was by immunoSEQ multiplex PCR. The table lists 95,000 or so clones, approximately 80% of them singletons, with approximately 4% in the top ten. Input material: PBMCs. These receptors originate from an older woman in good health and CMV-seropositive. The CDR3 runs from the conserved cysteine through the conserved F or W. Fields, in order: D gene, clone size, J gene, V gene, CDR3 DNA, CDR3 protein. The D gene is left open where the match is weak. A row's size may be missing; if present it is once, few, many or a size class.

>TRBD1|NA|TRBJ1-5|TRBV7-8
TGTGCCAGCAGCCGACAGGGGGGGGGCAATCAGCCCCAGCATTTT
CASSRQGGGNQPQHF
>TRBD1|NA|TRBJ1-1|TRBV7-2
TGTGCCAGCAGCCGTACAGGGGGAGCGTTTGAAGCTTTCTTT
CASSRTGGAFEAFF
>TRBD1|NA|TRBJ2-5|TRBV6-5
TGTGCCAGCAGTCCAGGGGACAGGGTGAAGGAGACCCAGTACTTC
CASSPGDRVKETQYF
>NA|NA|TRBJ1-4|TRBV30
TGTGCCTGGGGACGCAGGGGAGCTAATGAAAAACTGTTTTTT
CAWGRRGANEKLFF
>NA|NA|TRBJ1-1|TRBV6-5
TGTGCCAGCAGCAGGCTCCAAGCAACTGAAGCTTTCTTT
CASSRLQATEAFF
>TRBD2|NA|TRBJ2-1|TRBV7-9
TGTGCCAGCAGCTTAACGATAGCGGGAGAATTAAATGAGCAGTTCTTC
CASSLTIAGELNEQFF
>TRBD1|NA|TRBJ2-1|TRBV6-4
TGTGCCAGCAGTGAACAGACAGGGGGTACTGAGCAGTTCTTC
CASSEQTGGTEQFF
>TRBD1|once|TRBJ1-2|TRBV27
TGTGCCAGCAGTAACAGGGGAGGCAACGGCTACACCTTC
CASSNRGGNGYTF
>NA|NA|TRBJ1-2|TRBV28
TGTGCCAGCACCAAATCCGGGCTCCGGGACACAAGAACTTACTACACCTTC
CASTKSGLRDTRTYYTF
>TRBD1|few|TRBJ2-7|TRBV5-4
TGTGCCAGCAGCACCCGGACAGGGAACTACGAGCAGTACTTC
CASSTRTGNYEQYF
>TRBD2|NA|TRBJ2-4|TRBV28
TGTGCCAGCAGTCACCGAACCCCCCGGGAGGCAGGAAAAAACATTCAGTACTTC
CASSHRTPREAGKNIQYF
>NA|once|TRBJ2-3|TRBV4-2
TGTGCCAGCAGCCTGGATGAGCGGCGCAGCACAGATACGCAGTATTTT
CASSLDERRSTDTQYF
>NA|NA|TRBJ1-1|TRBV6-1
TGTGCCAGCATAGATCAGGGTACTGAAGCTTTCTTT
CASIDQGTEAFF
>NA|NA|TRBJ2-7|TRBV7-9
TGTGCCAGCAGCCCCCGCTTCCGGCAGGGGCAAACCTACGAGCAGTACTTC
CASSPRFRQGQTYEQYF
>TRBD1|few|TRBJ2-4|TRBV27
TGTGCCAGCAGAGAAGGACAGGGGGGCAAAAACATTCAGTACTTC
CASREGQGGKNIQYF
>NA|NA|TRBJ2-3|TRBV4-1
TGCGCCAGCGCCCAGGGTCCGAGCACAGATACGCAGTATTTT
CASAQGPSTDTQYF
>TRBD2|once|TRBJ2-1|TRBV7-9
TGTGCCAGCAGCATCGGACTAGCGGGAGTGGCTGAGCAGTTCTTC
CASSIGLAGVAEQFF
>NA|NA|TRBJ2-2|TRBV18
TGTGCCAGCTCAACTCATGCACAGGCCACCGGGGAGCTGTTTTTT
CASSTHAQATGELFF